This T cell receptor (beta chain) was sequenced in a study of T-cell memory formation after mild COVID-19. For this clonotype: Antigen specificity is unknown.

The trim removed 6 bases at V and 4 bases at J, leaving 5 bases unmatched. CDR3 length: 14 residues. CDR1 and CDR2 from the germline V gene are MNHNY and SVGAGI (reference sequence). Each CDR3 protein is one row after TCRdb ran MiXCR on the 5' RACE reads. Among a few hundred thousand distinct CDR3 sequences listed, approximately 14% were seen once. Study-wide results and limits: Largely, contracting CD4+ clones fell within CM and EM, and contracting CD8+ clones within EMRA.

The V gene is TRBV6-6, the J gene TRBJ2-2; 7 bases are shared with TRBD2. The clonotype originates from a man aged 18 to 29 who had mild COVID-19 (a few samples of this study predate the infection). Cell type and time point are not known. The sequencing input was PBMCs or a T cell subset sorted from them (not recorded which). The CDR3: CASRLERGTGELFF. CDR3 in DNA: TGTGCCAGCAGGCTCGAGCGGGGCACCGGGGAGCTGTTTTTT.